Described below is a single T cell receptor beta chain sequence and its context. Antigen specificity is unknown. The sample comes from a study of OX40 agonist ivuxolimab in advanced cancers. Study context: Administration of intravenous ivuxolimab to patients occurred every 2 weeks at 0.01 to 10 mg/kg. Broader study findings: CD8+ T cells were the subset that, on average, had more expanded clones than CD4+. Not determined was the antigen specificity of the expanded peripheral T cells.

CDR3 length: 17 amino acids. Germline CDR1 reads SGHRS; CDR2 reads YFSETQ. Trimming took 0 bases from V and 8 from J; bases not matched to a gene: 16. Here immunoSEQ multiplex PCR was the method, and the copy in TCRdb shows in-frame clones only, minus some. Of tens of thousands of clones in the sample, 83% were seen once. The source of this sequence is an adult with an advanced solid tumor such as melanoma, head and neck, liver or kidney cancer. The material sequenced was CD4+ or CD8+ T cells sorted from blood, taken in a trial of the OX40 agonist ivuxolimab. The V and J genes are TRBV5-1 and TRBJ1-2; 7 bases are shared with TRBD1. This chain's CDR3 is CASSLGLGQNIASGYTF. In nucleotides, the CDR3 is TGCGCCAGCAGCTTGGGTCTGGGACAGAATATTGCATCGGGCTACACCTTC.